This TCR beta chain was found in a study of T cell repertoires in cytomegalovirus infection. Study context: It can be stated that public TCR beta signatures indicated CMV infection as well as a matching HLA type. Study findings and constraints: Of the TCR beta families, the public ones yielded a cumulative frequency that identified carriers of CMV plus the relevant HLA. It was HLA-C-restricted CMV-specific TCR beta clonotypes that dominated the response ex vivo.

Via MiXCR, TCRdb re-called the reads, giving one row per CDR3 protein. In the table there are some 120,000 distinct CDR3 sequences, around a tenth of which are singletons. Worth noting for this clonotype: Its antigen is as yet unknown.

The length of the CDR3 is 15 residues. With 1 base clipped from V and 4 bases from J, the junction kept 5 bases outside the gene matches. This clonotype was obtained from a human donor in good health (CMV status not recorded). Some clones in this sample may be carry-over from other donors' samples. Sequenced input: PBMCs, sequenced either directly or after in vitro stimulation (not recorded which). V is TRBV12-3 or TRBV12-4 and J is TRBJ2-3, with 7 bases that match TRBD2. DNA of the CDR3: TGTGCCAGCAGTTTAGGACTAGCAGATTCAGATACGCAGTATTTT. Its translation is CASSLGLADSDTQYF.